This T cell receptor (beta chain) was captured by sequencing in a study of T-cell reconstitution after alpha-beta-depleted transplantation in children. Unique molecular identifiers were incorporated into the prepared TCRbeta library. MiXCR was run by TCRdb on the PCR reads, yielding one entry per CDR3 protein. The table lists about 980,000 distinct CDR3 sequences, less than 30% of them singletons. The sequence was collected from a boy in the first two years of life who had a stem cell transplant for SCID, so the T cells may come from the graft donor. The sample was PBMCs, mostly from graft donor cells, taken 360 days after TCRalphabeta/CD19-depleted stem cell transplant.

Here the CDR3 reads CASSVGEQYF. The CDR3 coding sequence is TGTGCCAGCAGTGTAGGGGAGCAGTACTTC. The chain is built from TRBV2 and TRBJ2-7; D not resolved. CDR1 is SNHLY, CDR2 FYNNEI, per germline. This CDR3 comprises 10 residues. Between the trimmed V and J ends, which lost 4 bases and 7 bases, there was a span of 5 bases.